This passage covers 12 T cell receptor beta chains from one sample sequenced in a study of cytomegalovirus exposure and HLA in healthy donors. Generated by immunoSEQ multiplex PCR, the TCRdb table keeps only in-frame clones and is missing some. This sample has approximately 160,000 clones; approximately 96% occur once, and the top ten carry under 0.9%. Sequenced sample: PBMCs. All receptors come from a woman aged 18 to 35 in good health and CMV-seronegative.

The chain is built from TRBV19 and TRBJ1-1; D not resolved. CDR1 LNHDA and CDR2 SQIVND come from the germline V gene (reference sequence). Trimming stripped 7 bases from V and 11 bases from J, with 17 bases between. CDR3 length: 12 residues. The chain's CDR3 is CASTPSPGWAFF. Written as DNA, the CDR3 is TGTGCCAGTACCCCCAGTCCCGGGTGGGCTTTCTTT.

The rearrangement uses TRBV13 and TRBJ2-3; 8 bases are shared with TRBD2. CDR1 and CDR2 (germline): PRHDT, FYEKMQ (reference sequence). The CDR3 has 15 residues. Trimming removed 7 bases from V and 4 bases from J; junction bases left unmatched: 10. CDR3 residues: CASITRGGRADTQYF. The CDR3 DNA follows: TGTGCCAGCATAACACGGGGGGGCCGGGCAGATACGCAGTATTTT.

The gene calls are TRBV4-1 and TRBJ2-7, with D maybe TRBD1 (6 bases). Germline CDR1 and CDR2: MGHRA and YSYEKL. CDR3 length: 14 amino acids. Trimming took 5 bases from V and 0 from J, leaving 11 bases between them. CDR3 nucleotide sequence: TGCGCCAGCAGCTGGACAGATGACTCCTACGAGCAGTACTTC. Protein product: CASSWTDDSYEQYF.

The chain joins TRBV5-4 to TRBJ2-1; TRBD2 aligns across 11 bases. V lost 2 bases to trimming and J lost 4 bases; unmatched junction nucleotides: 8. Per the germline V gene, CDR1 is SGHNT and CDR2 is YYREEE (reference sequence). The CDR3 has 17 residues. The CDR3 is CASSLGGSGGVYNEQFF. The CDR3 coding sequence is TGTGCCAGCAGCTTAGGCGGTAGCGGGGGGGTTTACAATGAGCAGTTCTTC.

V is TRBV27 and J is TRBJ1-6; D might be TRBD1 (5 bases). The V end lost 0 bases, the J end lost 7 bases, and 13 bases lay between the germline ends. Germline V gene data show CDR1 as MNHEY and CDR2 as SMNVEV (reference sequence). There are 16 residues in the CDR3. The CDR3 bases are TGTGCCAGCAGTTTATCGAGTAAGGGGTGGAATTCACCCCTCCACTTT. It encodes CASSLSSKGWNSPLHF.

The rearrangement joins TRBV7-2 to TRBJ2-1; 10 bases are a match to TRBD2. Germline CDR1 and CDR2: SGHTA and FQGNSA. The CDR3 has 16 amino acids. V dropped 5 bases and J dropped 4; count of bases not matched to a gene: 8. In DNA, the CDR3 is TGTGCCAGCAGCCCACCGGGACTAGCGATGTACAATGAGCAGTTCTTC. Translated, it gives CASSPPGLAMYNEQFF.

A single count supports this clone. This chain joins TRBV7-3 and TRBJ2-3; tentatively, D is TRBD2 (6 bases). From germline, CDR1 is SGHTA and CDR2 FQGTGA. V lost 3 bases and J 3 bases, leaving 7 bases between the germline ends. This CDR3 region has 13 residues. The CDR3, as DNA: TGTGCCAGCAGCTTTGGGGGGACAGATACGCAGTATTTT. Translation: CASSFGGTDTQYF.

The chain is built from TRBV15 and TRBJ1-4, with D possibly TRBD1 on 6 matching bases. Trimming removed 0 bases at V and 12 bases at J, with 14 bases between. The CDR3 is 14 amino acids. Germline lookup yields CDR1 LNHNV and CDR2 YYDKDF (reference sequence). CDR3 loop: CATSREGEQGQLFF. For the CDR3, the DNA is TGTGCCACCAGCAGAGAAGGGGAACAGGGCCAACTGTTTTTT.

The chain links TRBV7-9 to TRBJ2-1; D ambiguous. Deletions cut 1 base from V and 3 bases from J, with 10 bases between. Germline lookup yields CDR1 SEHNR and CDR2 FQNEAQ (reference sequence). This CDR3 contains 15 residues. The chain's CDR3 is CASSLDYGFYNEQFF. CDR3 nucleotide sequence: TGTGCCAGCAGCTTAGACTACGGATTCTACAATGAGCAGTTCTTC.

This sequence joins TRBV18 and TRBJ1-3; D perhaps matches TRBD1 (5 bases). CDR3 length: 17 residues. V was shortened by 2 bases and J by 5 bases, with 19 bases between the two germline ends. CDR1 and CDR2 from the germline V gene are KGHSH and LQKENI. CDR3 nucleotides: TGTGCCAGCTCACCAAAAAATCAGGAAGGGGCGCGAAACACCATATATTTT. It codes for CASSPKNQEGARNTIYF.

The rearrangement joins TRBV6-5 to TRBJ1-1, with D possibly matching TRBD1 (5 bases). CDR1 MNHEY and CDR2 SVGAGI come from the germline V gene. V dropped 5 bases and J dropped 1 base, with 5 bases sitting between them. The CDR3 contains 12 residues. CDR3 DNA sequence: TGTGCCAGCAGTGACAGGAACACTGAAGCTTTCTTT. Protein: CASSDRNTEAFF.

The CDR3 sequence: CASSLSSGVEDTQYF. As DNA, the CDR3 is TGTGCCAGCAGCTTGTCTAGCGGGGTTGAAGATACGCAGTATTTT. J is TRBJ2-3 and V is TRBV7-9; TRBD2 matches 9 bases. Germline CDR1 is SEHNR and CDR2 is FQNEAQ (reference sequence). The CDR3 length is 15 residues. V lost 3 bases, J lost 5 bases, and 6 bases stayed unmatched.